These 19 T cell receptor beta chains originate from one sample sequenced in a study of T-cell reconstitution after alpha-beta-depleted transplantation in children. A TCRbeta library incorporating unique molecular identifiers was prepared. TCRdb re-analysed the PCR reads in MiXCR, keeping a single row per CDR3 protein. The data hold more than 15,000 distinct CDR3 sequences, with roughly 8.2% observed a single time. Sequenced here: PBMCs, mostly from graft donor cells, sampled 60 days after TCRalphabeta/CD19-depleted stem cell transplant. All receptors come from a boy under two years old who had a stem cell transplant for Wiskott-Aldrich syndrome, so the T cells may come from the graft donor.

There are many counts of this clonotype. V and J are TRBV7-9 and TRBJ2-1; no clear D. Germline V gives CDR1 SEHNR, CDR2 FQNEAQ (reference sequence). Trimming took off 3 bases at V and 9 bases at J, with 12 bases between the two ends. The CDR3 runs 13 residues. The CDR3 reads CASSFQEWGEQFF. Here the CDR3 DNA reads TGTGCCAGCAGCTTTCAGGAGTGGGGTGAGCAGTTCTTC.

This clonotype was observed a handful of times. The genes are TRBV24-1 and TRBJ1-5; D gene unclear. Germline V gene sequence: CDR1 KGHDR, CDR2 SFDVKD. CDR3 length: 15 amino acids. The V gene lost 4 bases and the J gene lost 3 bases, with 12 bases spanning the gap. The CDR3 region is CATSDPGITNQPQHF. DNA of the CDR3: TGTGCCACCAGTGACCCCGGTATCACCAATCAGCCCCAGCATTTT.

This clonotype has more than one count but fewer than ten. J is TRBJ1-2 and V is TRBV28, with D perhaps matching TRBD1 (6 bases). The germline V gene has CDR1 MDHEN and CDR2 SYDVKM. Trimming stripped 8 bases from V and 8 bases from J, with 18 bases between. This CDR3 region has 13 residues. The CDR3 DNA sequence: TGTGCCAGCGGCCTAGGGGGGCTGGGGGGCTACACCTTC. It specifies CASGLGGLGGYTF.

This clonotype was counted ten times or more. CDR3 sequence reads: CAISEREGAAQLYNEQFF. DNA for the CDR3: TGTGCCATCAGTGAGCGGGAGGGGGCGGCCCAACTTTACAATGAGCAGTTCTTC. This chain connects TRBV10-3 to TRBJ2-1; a weak D match, TRBD2 (8 bases). V was clipped by 2 bases and J by 4 bases, with 21 bases between them. CDR3 length: 18 residues. Germline V gene lookup returns CDR1 ENHRY and CDR2 SYGVKD.

The chain recombines TRBV7-2 with TRBJ2-7; TRBD2 agrees at 8 bases. V dropped 2 bases and J dropped 2; count of bases not matched to a gene: 5. Germline assignment: CDR1 SGHTA and CDR2 FQGNSA. The CDR3 contains 15 residues. For the CDR3, the DNA is TGTGCCAGCAGCTTAAAAGCGGGAGCAACCTACGAGCAGTACTTC. Translated: CASSLKAGATYEQYF.

The chain recombines TRBV5-4 with TRBJ1-1; a possible D gene is TRBD1 (6 bases). V lost 5 bases, J lost 6 bases, and 14 bases lay in between. Germline-derived CDR1 and CDR2 are SGHNT and YYREEE (reference sequence). CDR3 length equals 13 residues. Here the CDR3 reads CASSSTGYSEAFF. The CDR3 nucleotides are TGTGCCAGCAGTTCTACAGGGTATTCTGAAGCTTTCTTT. Full variable domain (missing parts from reference TRBV5-4 and TRBJ1-1): ETGVTQSPTHLIKTRGQQVTLRCSSQSGHNTVSWYQQALGQGPQFIFQYYREEENGRGNFPPRFSGLQFPNYSSELNVNALELDDSALYLCASSSTGYSEAFFGQGTRLTVV.

This clonotype has ten or more counts. The gene calls are TRBV4-1 and TRBJ2-3, with 12 bases identical to TRBD2. With 0 bases clipped from V and 3 bases from J, the junction kept 4 bases outside the gene matches. The CDR3 has 17 residues. Germline CDR1 MGHRA, CDR2 YSYEKL. The DNA of the CDR3 is TGCGCCAGCAGCCAAGACCGACTAGCGGGAGCAACAGATACGCAGTATTTT. Translating gives CASSQDRLAGATDTQYF.

This clonotype was counted many times. The genes are TRBV20-1 and TRBJ1-6; a weak D match, TRBD1 (6 bases). V gave up 2 bases and J gave up 7 bases, with 12 bases separating them. Per germline, CDR1 DFQATT and CDR2 SNEGSKA (reference sequence). This CDR3 is built from 14 residues. Here the CDR3 DNA reads TGCAGTGCTAGATCGACAGGCTTAAATTCACCCCTCCACTTT. Its translation: CSARSTGLNSPLHF.

A few counts support this clonotype. A much bigger clone sits one base away, suggesting this may be a read error. Because the CDR3 is missing its conserved closing phenylalanine or tryptophan, this is likely a read error. The chain is built from TRBV27 and TRBJ1-6; tentative D call: TRBD1 (5 bases). The V and J ends lost 5 bases and 10 bases respectively, with 15 bases between them. The CDR3 contains 14 residues. CDR1 and CDR2 from the germline V gene are MNHEY and SMNVEV (reference sequence). CDR3 residues: CASSPTGLKSPLHS. DNA of the CDR3: TGTGCCAGCAGTCCAACGGGACTCAAATCACCCCTCCACTCT.

The V call is TRBV6-1, the J call TRBJ2-7; TRBD1 matches at 9 bases. The junction had 8 bases not matched to a gene; V was cut back by 6 bases and J by 2 bases. Germline CDR1 and CDR2: MNHNS and SASEGT. This CDR3 region has 15 residues. The DNA for the CDR3 is TGTGCCAGCAGAGTACAACAGGGGGCGCCCTACGAGCAGTACTTC. This sequence encodes CASRVQQGAPYEQYF.

This clonotype came up a few times. The V gene is TRBV5-6, the J gene TRBJ1-1; TRBD1 agrees at 8 bases. This CDR3 spans 18 amino acids. V trimming: 3 bases; J trimming: 5 bases; junction bases outside the gene matches: 18. CDR1 SGHDT and CDR2 YYEEEE come from the germline V gene. CDR3 bases: TGTGCCAGCAGCTCCGAATCGGTGGGGCAGGGGGCGAGGACTGAAGCTTTCTTT. This codes for CASSSESVGQGARTEAFF.

This clonotype was counted many times. V is TRBV6-5 and J is TRBJ2-7; 8 bases match TRBD2. V shed 1 base and J 3 bases; nucleotides not matched to a gene: 5. Looked up from germline, CDR1 is MNHEY and CDR2 is SVGAGI. The CDR3 sequence is 15 residues long. The CDR3 DNA is TGTGCCAGCAGTTACTATGCGGGACTAGGCTACGAGCAGTACTTC. Its translation is CASSYYAGLGYEQYF.

This clonotype occurred a few times. This chain links TRBV5-1 with TRBJ2-1, with D maybe TRBD2 (5 bases). Germline CDR1 is SGHRS and CDR2 is YFSETQ. This CDR3 spans 15 amino acids. The V end was cut by 4 bases, the J end by 5 bases, with 16 bases between. This CDR3 reads CASSPREGFHNEQFF. CDR3 DNA sequence: TGCGCCAGCAGCCCTCGGGAAGGGTTCCACAATGAGCAGTTCTTC.

This clonotype occurred a few times. The chain combines TRBV7-9 with TRBJ2-1; D not certain. Trimming removed 2 bases at V and 9 bases at J, with 5 bases between. Germline V gives CDR1 SEHNR, CDR2 FQNEAQ (reference sequence). CDR3 length: 11 amino acids. The chain's CDR3 is CASSLRGEQFF. The CDR3 DNA follows: TGTGCCAGCAGCTTACGTGGTGAGCAGTTCTTC.

Here the CDR3 DNA reads TGCGCCAGCAGCCAAAGGGCCGTCTTGGCGGGAGTAACAGATACGCAGTATTTT. It encodes CASSQRAVLAGVTDTQYF. This chain uses TRBV4-1 with TRBJ2-3; 7 nucleotides match TRBD2. V lost 2 bases and J lost 3; bases outside the gene matches: 14. The CDR3 is 18 amino acids. The germline V gene encodes CDR1 MGHRA and CDR2 YSYEKL.

In this sample, this clonotype turned up many times. The rearrangement joins TRBV19 to TRBJ1-2; 9 nucleotides match TRBD1. The junction had 7 bases not matched to a gene; V was cut back by 6 bases and J by 5 bases. The CDR3 extends over 14 amino acids. The germline V gene has CDR1 LNHDA and CDR2 SQIVND (reference sequence). The chain's CDR3 is CASRSTGGTYGYTF. CDR3 bases: TGTGCCAGTAGATCGACAGGGGGGACGTATGGCTACACCTTC.

This clonotype showed up many times. The chain recombines TRBV11-2 with TRBJ2-1, with D maybe TRBD2 (6 bases). Germline CDR1 SGHAT, CDR2 FQNNGV. The CDR3 is 14 residues long. The ends were cut back, 8 bases at V and 6 bases at J, with 17 bases in the middle. The CDR3 here is CASAAGTAANEQFF. DNA of the CDR3: TGTGCCAGCGCAGCCGGGACTGCGGCCAATGAGCAGTTCTTC.

This clonotype appeared many times. The rearrangement uses TRBV27 and TRBJ1-3; tentatively, D is TRBD1 (6 bases). V lost 4 bases, J lost 11 bases, and 21 bases lay in between. The germline CDR1 and CDR2 sequences are MNHEY and SMNVEV (reference sequence). The CDR3 consists of 15 residues. DNA of the CDR3: TGTGCCAGCAGTTCCGCGTTGAGAGTAGGGGGACCCATATATTTT. Protein: CASSSALRVGGPIYF.

This clonotype showed up many times. This sequence joins TRBV29-1 and TRBJ2-5; D unclear. Germline V lookup: CDR1 SQVTM, CDR2 ANQGSEA. The CDR3 loop spans 14 amino acids. Trimming left V 0 bases short and J 4 bases short, with 12 bases between. CDR3 coding DNA: TGCAGCGTTGAAGAGCGCCTAGTCCCAGAGACCCAGTACTTC. It specifies CSVEERLVPETQYF.